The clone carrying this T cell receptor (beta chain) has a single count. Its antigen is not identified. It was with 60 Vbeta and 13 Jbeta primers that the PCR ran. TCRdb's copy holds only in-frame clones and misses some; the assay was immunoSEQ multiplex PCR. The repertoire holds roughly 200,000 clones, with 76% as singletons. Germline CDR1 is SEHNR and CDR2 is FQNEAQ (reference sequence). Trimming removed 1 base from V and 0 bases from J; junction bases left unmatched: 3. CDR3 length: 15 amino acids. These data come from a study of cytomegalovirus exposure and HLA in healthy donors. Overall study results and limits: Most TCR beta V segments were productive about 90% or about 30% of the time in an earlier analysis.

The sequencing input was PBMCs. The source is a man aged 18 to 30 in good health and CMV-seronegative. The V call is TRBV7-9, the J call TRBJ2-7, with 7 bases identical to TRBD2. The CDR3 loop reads CASSLGSGISYEQYF. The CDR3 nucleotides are TGTGCCAGCAGCTTAGGAAGCGGGATCTCCTACGAGCAGTACTTC.